This T cell receptor beta chain is from a study of identifying expanded T cells in peripheral blood. Note on this clone: Antigen unknown.

The trim removed 6 bases at V and 3 bases at J, leaving 4 bases unmatched. CDR3 length equals 15 residues. The germline gives CDR1 LNHDA, CDR2 SQIVND (reference sequence). TCRdb keeps only in-frame clones here, not all; method: immunoSEQ multiplex PCR. The sample consists of about 100,000 clones, around nine tenths of them appearing once. During the collection period, no donor immune events like infections were recorded. General study results and limits: Across healthy donors, higher total template counts meant significantly greater approximately two-week count variance. Over approximately two and four weeks, about 15 and 19 clones changed, versus around 1.2 between replicates.

The sample comprised blood. The TCR originated in a person between 18 and 75 years old in good health. The genes are TRBV19 and TRBJ2-2, with 10 nucleotides matching TRBD1. The CDR3 region has the DNA TGTGCCAGTAGCAGGACAGGGGGAGACACCGGGGAGCTGTTTTTT. This translates into CASSRTGGDTGELFF.